These T cell receptor beta chains were read from a single sample in a study of blood T cells in healthy people across ages. One entry per CDR3 protein, called by TCRdb with MiXCR from the 5' RACE reads. The sample shows 1.4 million to 1.5 million distinct CDR3 sequences, 42% of them seen only once. Sequencing input: blood. The receptors were sampled from a woman aged 18-29 years in good health. Each CDR3 is given with its conserved first and last residue. The order of the fields is clone size, J gene, V gene, D gene, CDR3 protein, CDR3 DNA. The D gene is left open where the match is weak. Size values are once, few and many counts, or a class for expanded clones, and some rows have none.

few | TRBJ2-1 | TRBV10-3 | - | CAISGSEGTYNEQFF | TGTGCCATCAGTGGATCAGAGGGGACCTACAATGAGCAGTTCTTC
- | TRBJ2-5 | TRBV20-1 | TRBD2 | CSAPTGTSGAPGYNEQYF | TGCAGTGCCCCCACCGGGACTAGCGGCGCCCCAGGGTACAATGAGCAGTACTTC
few | TRBJ2-7 | TRBV25-1 | - | CASSDKYYEQYF | TGTGCCAGCAGTGACAAGTACTACGAGCAGTACTTC
few | TRBJ1-2 | TRBV6-1 | - | CASSEGPSAYGYTF | TGTGCCAGCAGTGAAGGCCCCTCTGCCTATGGCTACACCTTC
- | TRBJ2-3 | TRBV29-1 | - | CSVLGTDTQYF | TGCAGCGTACTTGGGACAGATACGCAGTATTTT
- | TRBJ2-7 | TRBV12-3/TRBV12-4 | TRBD1 | CASKGQGINEQYF | TGTGCCAGTAAGGGACAGGGTATCAACGAGCAGTACTTC
few | TRBJ2-7 | TRBV25-1 | TRBD1 | CASSLQGSSLSEQYF | TGTGCCAGCAGCCTACAGGGGTCCTCGCTTTCGGAGCAGTACTTC
few | TRBJ2-4 | TRBV21-1 | - | CASSKGPLVAKNIQYF | TGTGCCAGCAGCAAAGGCCCGCTCGTAGCCAAAAACATTCAGTACTTC
- | TRBJ2-7 | TRBV15 | - | CATSRGLITSYEQYF | TGTGCCACCAGCAGAGGCCTGATTACCTCCTACGAGCAGTACTTC
few | TRBJ1-2 | TRBV14 | - | CASSPPGIPYGYTF | TGTGCCAGCAGCCCGCCGGGGATACCCTATGGCTACACCTTC
- | TRBJ2-7 | TRBV20-1 | - | CSARDPRSYNEQYF | TGCAGTGCTAGAGATCCGAGATCCTACAATGAGCAGTACTTC
many | TRBJ2-1 | TRBV7-2 | - | CASTTSSGTSYNEQFF | TGTGCCAGCACTACCAGTTCAGGGACCTCCTACAATGAGCAGTTCTTC
few | TRBJ1-1 | TRBV6-5 | - | CASSYGRHTEAFF | TGTGCCAGCAGTTACGGGAGGCACACTGAAGCTTTCTTT
- | TRBJ2-3 | TRBV9 | TRBD1 | CASSDPGQGSTDTQYF | TGTGCCAGCAGCGACCCGGGACAGGGGAGCACAGATACGCAGTATTTT
- | TRBJ1-2 | TRBV5-1 | TRBD1 | CASRAGTGEGGGYTF | TGCGCCAGCCGAGCCGGGACAGGGGAAGGAGGTGGCTACACCTTC
few | TRBJ2-1 | TRBV28 | TRBD2 | CASSLYLAGGSYNEQFF | TGTGCCAGCAGTTTATATCTAGCGGGGGGTTCCTACAATGAGCAGTTCTTC
- | TRBJ1-2 | TRBV10-3 | - | CAISEDRDYGYTF | TGTGCCATCAGTGAAGACAGAGACTATGGCTACACCTTC
- | TRBJ1-5 | TRBV27 | TRBD1 | CASSLDRDRGQPQHF | TGTGCCAGCAGTTTAGACCGGGACAGGGGTCAGCCCCAGCATTTT
- | TRBJ2-2 | TRBV27 | TRBD1 | CASTTRARGLVGELFF | TGTGCCAGCACCACACGGGCCAGGGGGCTTGTCGGGGAGCTGTTTTTT
- | TRBJ2-1 | TRBV29-1 | - | CSGTFDIGETQFF | TGCAGCGGGACCTTCGACATAGGGGAGACCCAGTTCTTC
- | TRBJ1-6 | TRBV7-8 | - | CASSSGAGAGSYNSPLHF | TGTGCCAGCAGCTCCGGGGCAGGGGCCGGGTCCTATAATTCACCCCTCCACTTT
- | TRBJ2-7 | TRBV18 | - | CASSPQASQYEQYF | TGTGCCAGCTCACCACAGGCCTCTCAATACGAGCAGTACTTC
many | TRBJ2-7 | TRBV10-3 | - | CAISPLRVSNYEQYF | TGTGCCATCAGTCCCCTCAGGGTTAGCAACTACGAGCAGTACTTC
- | TRBJ1-2 | TRBV4-1 | - | CASSQPTRGSNYGYTF | TGCGCCAGCAGCCAACCTACTAGAGGCTCTAACTATGGCTACACCTTC
few | TRBJ2-1 | TRBV7-9 | TRBD2 | CASTLSAGENNEQFF | TGTGCCAGCACCCTCTCGGCGGGAGAAAACAATGAGCAGTTCTTC
- | TRBJ2-5 | TRBV21-1 | - | CASSKVGTGWAQYF | TGTGCCAGCAGCAAAGTTGGGACGGGGTGGGCGCAGTACTTC
- | TRBJ1-2 | TRBV10-3 | - | CAISDDRYGYTF | TGTGCCATCAGTGACGACAGATATGGCTACACCTTC
- | TRBJ2-7 | TRBV11-3 | - | CASSSGIGESYEQYF | TGTGCCAGCAGCTCGGGGATCGGAGAATCCTACGAGCAGTACTTC
- | TRBJ2-3 | TRBV12-3/TRBV12-4 | TRBD2 | CASSTGTSGNTDTQYF | TGTGCCAGCAGTACCGGGACTAGCGGTAACACAGATACGCAGTATTTT
- | TRBJ2-1 | TRBV7-9 | TRBD1 | CASSLDRGRENEQFF | TGTGCCAGCAGCTTAGACAGGGGGCGTGAGAATGAGCAGTTCTTC
few | TRBJ1-1 | TRBV29-1 | - | CSVDWGDMNTEAFF | TGCAGCGTTGACTGGGGCGACATGAACACTGAAGCTTTCTTT
many | TRBJ2-1 | TRBV6-5 | TRBD1 | CASSYSGTGNNEQFF | TGTGCCAGCAGTTATTCCGGGACAGGGAACAATGAGCAGTTCTTC
few | TRBJ1-1 | TRBV29-1 | - | CSVEFRGTEAFF | TGCAGCGTTGAATTTCGGGGGACTGAAGCTTTCTTT
- | TRBJ2-1 | TRBV20-1 | TRBD2 | CSARGGGYEQFF | TGCAGTGCTAGAGGCGGGGGGTATGAGCAGTTCTTC
few | TRBJ1-4 | TRBV7-9 | - | CAITVTNQTGRSWELFF | TGTGCCATCACCGTCACGAACCAGACAGGCCGTTCTTGGGAACTGTTTTTT
few | TRBJ2-7 | TRBV14 | TRBD1 | CASSQENGQDLIYEQYF | TGTGCCAGCAGCCAGGAAAATGGACAGGACCTTATCTACGAGCAGTACTTC
- | TRBJ2-3 | TRBV6-5 | - | CTSSYSDTRSTDTQYF | TGTACCAGCAGTTACTCGGACACTCGTAGCACAGATACGCAGTATTTT
- | TRBJ2-1 | TRBV20-1 | TRBD2 | CSARDVGGRSYNEQFF | TGCAGTGCTAGAGATGTGGGGGGGAGATCCTACAATGAGCAGTTCTTC
- | TRBJ2-5 | TRBV5-1 | TRBD2 | CASSYSGQTQYF | TGCGCCAGCAGCTATAGCGGGCAGACCCAGTACTTC
- | TRBJ2-3 | TRBV27 | TRBD2 | CASSSGPSGSRTDTQYF | TGTGCCAGCAGTTCAGGGCCTAGCGGGAGCAGGACAGATACGCAGTATTTT
few | TRBJ1-4 | TRBV5-1 | - | CASSLARRGPNEKLFF | TGTGCCAGCAGCTTGGCCCGGAGGGGCCCTAATGAAAAACTGTTTTTT